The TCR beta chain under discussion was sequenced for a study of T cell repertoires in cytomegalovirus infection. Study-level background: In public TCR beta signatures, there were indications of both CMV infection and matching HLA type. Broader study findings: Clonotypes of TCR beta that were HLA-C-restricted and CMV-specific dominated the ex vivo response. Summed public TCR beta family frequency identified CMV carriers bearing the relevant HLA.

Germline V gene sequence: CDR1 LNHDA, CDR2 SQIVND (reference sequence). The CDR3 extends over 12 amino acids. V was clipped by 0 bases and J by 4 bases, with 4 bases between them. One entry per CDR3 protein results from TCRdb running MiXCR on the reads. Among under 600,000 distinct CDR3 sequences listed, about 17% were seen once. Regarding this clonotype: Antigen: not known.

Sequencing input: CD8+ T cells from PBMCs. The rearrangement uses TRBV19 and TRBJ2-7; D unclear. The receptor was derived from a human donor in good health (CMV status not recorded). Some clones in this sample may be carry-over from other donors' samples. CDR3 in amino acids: CASSIEGYEQYF. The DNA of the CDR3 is TGTGCCAGTAGTATAGAGGGTTACGAGCAGTACTTC.